The rows below give T cell receptor beta chains drawn from one sample of a study of long-term antiretroviral therapy in people with HIV. The protocol was immunoSEQ multiplex PCR, while the TCRdb copy is restricted to in-frame clones and leaves out a portion. The sample records more than 35,000 clones, about 96% being singletons. Sequenced material: unsorted PBMCs, taken 3.7 years after starting antiretroviral therapy. The receptors were gathered from a woman between 45 and 60 years old with HIV. Each CDR3 is given with its conserved first and last residue. D genes are given only for firm matches. Clone size is not always given. Where it is, it says once, few, many or a class for expanded clones.

TGTGCCAGCAGCGTAGATTGGGAGACAGGTTCTTCGGGGACTAACACCGGGGAGCTGTTTTTT,CASSVDWETGSSGTNTGELFF,TRBJ2-2,.,.,TRBV9
TGCGGCCCCTCTGGGGCCAACGTCCTGACTTTC,CGPSGANVLTF,TRBJ2-6,.,.,TRBV5-8
TGTGCCAGCAGCTTATCCGGGGCTAACGAGCAGTACTTC,CASSLSGANEQYF,TRBJ2-7,.,.,TRBV7-2
TGTGCCAGCAGTTCCCCGGGACAGGGTTACAATGAGCAGTTCTTC,CASSSPGQGYNEQFF,TRBJ2-1,TRBD1,.,TRBV6-5
TGTGCCAGCAGTGACTCGTCTAGCGGGGCTTTCACAGATACGCAGTATTTT,CASSDSSSGAFTDTQYF,TRBJ2-3,TRBD2,.,TRBV6-4
TGTGCCAGCAGCGAGGGACCCAGGAAGTTTGGCACTGAAGCTTTCTTT,CASSEGPRKFGTEAFF,TRBJ1-1,.,.,TRBV9
TGTGCCAGCAGCCCACAGGGATCTAACTATGGCTACACCTTC,CASSPQGSNYGYTF,TRBJ1-2,.,once,TRBV5-4
TGTGCCAGCAGTTCTTTGGGCGGAATGAACACTGAAGCTTTCTTT,CASSSLGGMNTEAFF,TRBJ1-1,.,.,TRBV28
TGTGCCAGCAGCGCAGACAGTAGCTATGGCTACACCTTC,CASSADSSYGYTF,TRBJ1-2,.,.,TRBV7-8
TGCGCCAGCAGCTTTGGCGAAGGAGGCTACGAGCAGTACTTC,CASSFGEGGYEQYF,TRBJ2-7,.,.,TRBV5-1
TGTGCCAGCAGCCTGGACGCGAACTCTGGAAACACCATATATTTT,CASSLDANSGNTIYF,TRBJ1-3,.,.,TRBV5-5
TGTGCCAGCAGCAAAAGGGGGGCGGGTTCCTTAGAGACCCAGTACTTC,CASSKRGAGSLETQYF,TRBJ2-5,.,.,TRBV7-3
TGTGCCAGCAGCTTGTACAGGGGCCACGAGCAGTACTTC,CASSLYRGHEQYF,TRBJ2-7,TRBD1,.,TRBV11-2
TGTGCCAGCAGTTATGGGGGTTTCACAGATACGCAGTATTTT,CASSYGGFTDTQYF,TRBJ2-3,.,.,TRBV6-5
TGTGCCAGCAGCCAGGGTCCGGCGAACACTGAAGCTTTCTTT,CASSQGPANTEAFF,TRBJ1-1,.,.,TRBV4-2
TGCGCCAGCACCTCCGGGACAGCATATGCAACTAATGAAAAACTGTTTTTT,CASTSGTAYATNEKLFF,TRBJ1-4,TRBD1,.,TRBV10-2
TGTGCCAGCAGTTCTTTGTTTGGCTCCTACAATGAGCAGTTCTTC,CASSSLFGSYNEQFF,TRBJ2-1,.,.,TRBV27
TGTGCCAGCAGCTTAGGGGCGGGGGGGCGGCAGTATTTT,CASSLGAGGRQYF,TRBJ2-3,TRBD2,.,TRBV7-3
TGTGCCAGCAGCGGACCGAAGACTAATGAAAAACTGTTTTTT,CASSGPKTNEKLFF,TRBJ1-4,.,.,TRBV7-9
TGTGCCAGCAGCTCCCGGCTAGGGACTAGCGGGGTCCCAGATACGCAGTATTTT,CASSSRLGTSGVPDTQYF,TRBJ2-3,TRBD2,.,TRBV11-3
TGTGCCTGGAGTGTCCCTGGGGCGCTGCACGTCTACACCTTC,CAWSVPGALHVYTF,TRBJ1-2,.,.,TRBV30
TGTGCCAGCAGGGGGCCAATGAACACTGAAGCTTTCTTT,CASRGPMNTEAFF,TRBJ1-1,.,.,TRBV9
TGCGCCAGCAGGGGACAGAATTCCTTCTACGAGCAGTACTTC,CASRGQNSFYEQYF,TRBJ2-7,TRBD1,once,TRBV5-1
TGCGCCAGCAGCCAAGATGTGACCTGGGAGAACACTGAAGCTTTCTTT,CASSQDVTWENTEAFF,TRBJ1-1,.,.,TRBV4-1
TGTGCCAGCAGCGTAGACGCCGGCAGTATGAACACTGAAGCTTTCTTT,CASSVDAGSMNTEAFF,TRBJ1-1,.,.,TRBV9
TGTGCCTGGAGTTTGGTACACATGAACACTGAAGCTTTCTTT,CAWSLVHMNTEAFF,TRBJ1-1,.,.,TRBV30
TGTGCCATCAGGACGAGGGATGAAAAACTGTTTTTT,CAIRTRDEKLFF,TRBJ1-4,.,.,TRBV10-3
TGTGCCAGCAGCGTGAAGCGGGGGGGCCAAACAGATACGCAGTATTTT,CASSVKRGGQTDTQYF,TRBJ2-3,TRBD2,once,TRBV9
TGCGCCAGCAGCCAACAGGACAGCGTTTACAATGAGCAGTTCTTC,CASSQQDSVYNEQFF,TRBJ2-1,.,.,TRBV4-1
TGTGCCAGCAGCGGGGGAAACACCTACGAGCAGTACTTC,CASSGGNTYEQYF,TRBJ2-7,.,.,TRBV9
TGTGCCAGCAGCTTGGGGGGACAGGGGGGGAATGAGCAGTTCTTC,CASSLGGQGGNEQFF,TRBJ2-1,TRBD1,.,TRBV5-4
TGTGCCAGCAGCTTTAGTTTTGGGGGAGAGCAGTACTTC,CASSFSFGGEQYF,TRBJ2-7,.,.,TRBV7-2
TGTGCCAGCTCACCGTCCGGGATGGACTATGGCTACACCTTC,CASSPSGMDYGYTF,TRBJ1-2,.,.,TRBV18
TGTGCCAGCAGCTTGGCGGTCCCTAGCACAGATACGCAGTATTTT,CASSLAVPSTDTQYF,TRBJ2-3,.,.,TRBV7-3
TGCGCCAGCAGCCCACCTGGACAGTCCACTGGCTACACCTTC,CASSPPGQSTGYTF,TRBJ1-2,.,once,TRBV4-1
TGTGCCAGCAGCTCCAGAAGCGGGGGTGAGCAGTTCTTC,CASSSRSGGEQFF,TRBJ2-1,TRBD2,.,TRBV7-8
TGTGCCAGCGCAACAGGGGGCGCAGATACGCAGTATTTT,CASATGGADTQYF,TRBJ2-3,TRBD1,.,TRBV2
TGTGCCAGCAGCTTGTCACGACAGGGGCTCAATCAGCCCCAGCATTTT,CASSLSRQGLNQPQHF,TRBJ1-5,TRBD1,.,TRBV5-8
TGTGCCAGCAGTTACCCTCCCCAAGAGACCCAGTACTTC,CASSYPPQETQYF,TRBJ2-5,.,.,TRBV6-5
TGCAGTACCGGGAGGGATACGCAGTATTTT,CSTGRDTQYF,TRBJ2-3,TRBD2,.,TRBV20-1
TGTGCCACCAGCAGCGGGATCGAACAGCCCCAGCATTTT,CATSSGIEQPQHF,TRBJ1-5,.,.,TRBV10-3
TGTGCCAGCAGTCTGACAGGGGGCCAGGAAAAACTGTTTTTT,CASSLTGGQEKLFF,TRBJ1-4,TRBD1,once,TRBV7-6
TGTGCCAGCAGCTTACAGGGCTCCTACGAGCAGTACTTC,CASSLQGSYEQYF,TRBJ2-7,.,.,TRBV5-4
TGTGCCAGCAGTTTAAGTTCTGGGTCCTCCTACGAGCAGTACTTC,CASSLSSGSSYEQYF,TRBJ2-7,.,.,TRBV27